This entry is about one T cell receptor beta chain. Its antigen is currently unknown. This entry comes from a study of T-cell memory formation after mild COVID-19. Study-wide findings and caveats: Mostly located in CM and EM were contracting CD4+ clones, with contracting CD8+ clones located in EMRA. Whereas later expanders leaned CD4+, clones contracting day 15 to 85 showed a balanced CD4/CD8 makeup. Proof of SARS-CoV-2 specificity was absent for the second-wave clones that crested on day 37.

CDR3 size: 15 residues. Germline CDR1 is SGHVS and CDR2 is FNYEAQ. Trimming cost V 4 bases and J 0 bases, with 11 bases left between them. TCR alpha and TCR beta cDNA libraries carrying sample barcodes and UMIs came from 5'RACE with constant-segment primers. MiXCR, run by TCRdb on the 5' RACE reads, gives a single entry per CDR3 protein. Of roughly 580,000 distinct CDR3 sequences listed, 15% to 20% are singletons. The sample comprised PBMCs or a T cell subset sorted from them (not recorded which). The rearrangement joins TRBV7-6 to TRBJ2-3; no clear D gene. This TCR came from an adult woman who had mild COVID-19 (a few samples of this study predate the infection). Cell type and time point are not known. The CDR3 here is CASSSLPSSTDTQYF. The CDR3 DNA reads TGTGCCAGCAGCTCACTTCCCTCTAGCACAGATACGCAGTATTTT. The complete variable domain, with remaining parts taken from reference TRBV7-6 and TRBJ2-3, reads GAGVSQSPRYKVTKRGQDVALRCDPISGHVSLYWYRQALGQGPEFLTYFNYEAQQDKSGLPNDRFSAERPEGSISTLTIQRTEQRDSAMYRCASSSLPSSTDTQYFGPGTRLTVL.